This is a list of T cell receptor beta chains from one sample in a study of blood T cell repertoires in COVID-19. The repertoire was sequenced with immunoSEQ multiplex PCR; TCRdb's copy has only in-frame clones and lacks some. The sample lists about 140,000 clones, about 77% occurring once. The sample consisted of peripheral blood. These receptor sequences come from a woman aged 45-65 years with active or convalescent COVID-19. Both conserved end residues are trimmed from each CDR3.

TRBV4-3 ASSQDTSRETQY
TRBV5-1 ASSKGTGTSGSRNEQY
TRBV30 AWAGGLGDTQY
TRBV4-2 ASSQVSVGGYT
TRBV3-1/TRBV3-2 ASSHVLYSTGYT
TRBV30 AWSRIFNEKLF
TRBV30 AWSIGLAGVSEQF
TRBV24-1 ATSVLREGTEAF
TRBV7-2 ASSYQTGWNTEAF
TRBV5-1 ASTIGTSGYNEQF
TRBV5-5 ASSFLAGGETQY
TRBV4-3 ASSQVSPGTIPYEQY
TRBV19 ASSIVGGTYNEQF
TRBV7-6 ASSFGNTGELF
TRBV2 ASSGGSEKGNTIY
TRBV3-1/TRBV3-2 ASSHRAGGPLIEQF
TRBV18 ASSRGQNNQPQH